The 6 T cell receptor beta chains presented below share a single source sample, sequenced in a study of human T cells and chemical hapten exposure. Time point in this sample: patch test 2, 6 weeks after DPC sensitization. The treatment here: therapeutic diphenylcyclopropenone sensitization with weekly scalp DPC. TCRdb called the RACE reads again in MiXCR, with one record for every CDR3 protein. The data hold approximately 87,000 distinct CDR3 sequences, with approximately 10% observed a single time. Sequencing was performed on whole blood, taken in connection with sensitization to the hapten diphenylcyclopropenone (DPC). The receptors come from a woman in her forties with alopecia areata. Some clones in this sample may be carry-over from other donors' samples.

V gene TRBV6-2 or TRBV6-3 combines with J gene TRBJ1-5; D unclear. Germline V gives CDR1 MNHEY, CDR2 SVGEGT. Deletions cut 6 bases from V and 1 base from J, with 10 bases between. CDR3 length equals 14 residues. The CDR3 coding sequence is TGTGCCAGCAGGGGAGTAGGAAGCAATCAGCCCCAGCATTTT. It encodes CASRGVGSNQPQHF.

There are a few counts of this clonotype. This rearrangement joins TRBV6-1 to TRBJ1-1; maybe TRBD1 (5 bases). The CDR3 covers 16 residues. Trimming removed 1 base from V and 9 bases from J, with 21 bases in between. The germline gives CDR1 MNHNS, CDR2 SASEGT. For the CDR3, the DNA is TGTGCCAGCAGTGAAGATCCCCGGTGGCAGGGATTTAAAGCTTTCTTT. Translating it yields CASSEDPRWQGFKAFF.

This clonotype was seen ten or more times. The chain carries TRBV7-6 and TRBJ2-2; D gene uncertain. The CDR3 extends over 14 amino acids. The germline V gene encodes CDR1 SGHVS and CDR2 FNYEAQ. Trimming took 2 bases from V and 4 from J, leaving 8 bases between them. This CDR3 reads CASSLIQSTGELFF. The CDR3 region has the DNA TGTGCCAGCAGCTTAATCCAAAGCACCGGGGAGCTGTTTTTT.

In this sample, this clonotype turned up a few times. The V gene is TRBV6-5, the J gene TRBJ2-7; TRBD1 aligns across 7 bases. Trimming took 0 bases from V and 3 from J; bases not matched to a gene: 8. The CDR3 sequence is 16 residues long. From germline, CDR1 is MNHEY and CDR2 SVGAGI. CDR3 amino acids: CASSYSGDRVNYEQYF. In DNA, the CDR3 is TGTGCCAGCAGTTACTCCGGGGACAGAGTAAACTACGAGCAGTACTTC.

This clonotype was observed a few times. The chain carries TRBV7-2 and TRBJ2-1; 12 bases match TRBD2. The ends lost 4 bases at V and 8 bases at J; junction bases unmatched: 6. Germline-derived CDR1 and CDR2 are SGHTA and FQGNSA. The CDR3 runs 15 residues. In DNA, the CDR3 is TGTGCCAGCAGCTCCGGGACTAGCGGGTTCGATGAGCAGTTCTTC. This encodes CASSSGTSGFDEQFF.

This clonotype was recorded many times. The chain links TRBV12-3 or TRBV12-4 to TRBJ2-2, with D uncertain. The length of the CDR3 is 14 residues. Trimming removed 7 bases at V and 7 bases at J, with 16 bases between. DNA for the CDR3: TGTGCCAGCATGTGGAGCTCGCTGGTCGGGGAGCTGTTTTTT. Residues: CASMWSSLVGELFF.